This T cell receptor (beta chain) is drawn from a study of vaccination effects on CD4 cells after COVID-19. Study background: Following the second dose by a median of 72 days, the post-vaccine samples were obtained. Points from the study as a whole: Cross-reactivity with common cold coronaviruses was shown by only 1 of 255 vaccine-induced clones in healthy vaccinees.

TCRdb's copy holds only in-frame clones and misses some; the assay was immunoSEQ multiplex PCR. The data contain fewer than 85,000 clones, about 80% of them singletons. Under the ViraFEST assay, PBMC were stimulated with viral peptide pools so that antigen-specific CD4+ T cells expanded. Sequencing was performed afterwards. Upon completion of 10 to 11 days in culture, CD4+ T cells were isolated. Either the mRNA-1273 or the BNT162b2 vaccine was given to participants as two doses. Turning to this clone: Its antigen is not known.

The receptor was isolated from a human donor who received a COVID-19 vaccine. Sequencing used CD4+ T cells from PBMCs cultured with HCoV-OC43 spike peptides, obtained after COVID-19 vaccination. Subset noted: HCoV-OC43 spike overlapping peptide pool stimulation.

The CDR3 DNA reads as TGTGCCAGAAGCCCGATGGGGGTTAGGAACACTGAAGCTTTCTTT. This codes for CARSPMGVRNTEAFF. The rearrangement joins TRBV5-3 to TRBJ1-1; weak D call: TRBD1 (5 bases). TRBV5-3 qualifies as an ORF whose function is uncertain. V dropped 4 bases and J dropped 1 base, with 14 bases sitting between them. This CDR3 spans 15 amino acids.